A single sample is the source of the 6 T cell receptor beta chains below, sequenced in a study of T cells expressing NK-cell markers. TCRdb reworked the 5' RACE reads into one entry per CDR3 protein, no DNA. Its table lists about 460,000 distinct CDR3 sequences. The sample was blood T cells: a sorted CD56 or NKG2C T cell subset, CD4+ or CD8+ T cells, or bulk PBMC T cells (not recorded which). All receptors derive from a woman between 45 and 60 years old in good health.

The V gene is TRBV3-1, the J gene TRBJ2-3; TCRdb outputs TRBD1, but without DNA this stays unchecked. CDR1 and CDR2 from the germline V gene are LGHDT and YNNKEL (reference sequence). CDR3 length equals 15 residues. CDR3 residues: CASSPTVLGTDTQYF.

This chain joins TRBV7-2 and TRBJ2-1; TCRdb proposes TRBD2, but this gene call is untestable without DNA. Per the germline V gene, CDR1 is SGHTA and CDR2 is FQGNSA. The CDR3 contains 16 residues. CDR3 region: CASSLVSLSSYNEQFF. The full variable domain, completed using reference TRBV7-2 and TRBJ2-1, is GAGVSQSPSNKVTEKGKDVELRCDPISGHTALYWYRQSLGQGLEFLIYFQGNSAPDKSGLPSDRFSAERTGGSVSTLTIQRTQQEDSAVYLCASSLVSLSSYNEQFFGPGTRLTVL.

The CDR3 reads CASSFTSGTYNEQFF. J is TRBJ2-1 and V is TRBV12-3 or TRBV12-4; absent DNA, TCRdb's TRBD2 call cannot be checked. This CDR3 spans 15 amino acids.

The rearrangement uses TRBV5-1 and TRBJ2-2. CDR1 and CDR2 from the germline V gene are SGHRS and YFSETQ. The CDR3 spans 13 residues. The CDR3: CASSVDIYGELFF.

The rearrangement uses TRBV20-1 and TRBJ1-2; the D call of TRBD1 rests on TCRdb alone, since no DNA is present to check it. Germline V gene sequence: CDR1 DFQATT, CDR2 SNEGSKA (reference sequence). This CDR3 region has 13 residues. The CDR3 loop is CSASRQALYGYTF.

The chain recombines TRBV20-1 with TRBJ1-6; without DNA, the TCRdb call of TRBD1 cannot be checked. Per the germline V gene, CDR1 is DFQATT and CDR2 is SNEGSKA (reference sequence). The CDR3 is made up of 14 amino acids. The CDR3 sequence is CSASTGTTNSPLHF.